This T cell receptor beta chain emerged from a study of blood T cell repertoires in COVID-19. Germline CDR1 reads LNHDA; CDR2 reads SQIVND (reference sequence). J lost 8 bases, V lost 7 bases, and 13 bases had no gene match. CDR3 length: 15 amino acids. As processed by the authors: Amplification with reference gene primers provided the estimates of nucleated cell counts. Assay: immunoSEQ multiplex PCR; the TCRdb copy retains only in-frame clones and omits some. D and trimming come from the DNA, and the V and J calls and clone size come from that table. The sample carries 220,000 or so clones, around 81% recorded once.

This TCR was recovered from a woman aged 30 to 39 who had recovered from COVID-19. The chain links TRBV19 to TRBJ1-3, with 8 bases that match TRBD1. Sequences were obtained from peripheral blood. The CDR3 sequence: CASILRTGKLDTIYF. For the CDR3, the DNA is TGTGCCAGTATTCTCAGGACAGGGAAGTTGGACACCATATATTTT.